This is a list of T cell receptor beta chains from one sample in a study of blood T cell repertoires in COVID-19. Repertoires were generated with immunoSEQ multiplex PCR, while TCRdb's copy carries only in-frame clones and drops some. The sample contains around 250,000 clones, under 90% of which appear only once. What was sequenced was peripheral blood. The receptors come from a woman between 40 and 50 years old who had recovered from COVID-19. Both conserved end residues are trimmed from each CDR3.

j_gene | v_gene | CDR3aa
TRBJ2-1 | TRBV7-8 | ASSLARGTSGGDEQF
TRBJ2-7 | TRBV29-1 | SVPETPPSGSAEQY
TRBJ1-4 | TRBV19 | ASRDRATNEKLF
TRBJ1-2 | TRBV24-1 | ATSDAGGEYYGYT
TRBJ2-5 | TRBV3-1/TRBV3-2 | ASSQGVTGGETQY
TRBJ2-7 | TRBV7-2 | ASSLGGLAEYEQY
TRBJ2-2 | TRBV2 | ASRGGPAGTGELF
TRBJ2-3 | TRBV15 | ATSSDRGALTDTQY
TRBJ2-1 | TRBV11-3 | ASSSTGRDLGSYNEQF
TRBJ2-7 | TRBV27 | ASSFGPGQRSSEQY
TRBJ2-2 | TRBV5-4 | ASSLARGLDLTGELF
TRBJ2-2 | TRBV19 | ASSIVAGANTGELF
TRBJ1-1 | TRBV6-5 | ASSPEGEEAF
TRBJ1-5 | TRBV27 | ASSLSAGRVPQH
TRBJ2-5 | TRBV28 | ASSLGLKETQY
TRBJ1-5 | TRBV9 | ASSPGQGDQPQH
TRBJ2-2 | TRBV6-2/TRBV6-3 | ASSSGLSGTGELF
TRBJ1-2 | TRBV28 | ASSFHRGDRGLDGYT